The rows below give T cell receptor beta chains drawn from one sample of a study of blood T cell repertoires in COVID-19. Sequenced by immunoSEQ multiplex PCR; TCRdb stores in-frame clones only, minus some. The data show some 200,000 clones, almost 80% seen once. The sample consisted of peripheral blood. These receptors all stem from a woman in her seventies with acute or convalescent COVID-19. Each CDR3 is given with its conserved first and last residue. D genes are given only for firm matches. Clone size, where shown, is once, few, many, or a class for clones that have expanded.

D	size	V	J	CDR3	DNA
TRBD1	-	TRBV29-1	TRBJ1-2	CSASGTGGTYGYTF	TGCAGCGCCTCCGGGACAGGAGGGACCTATGGCTACACCTTC
-	-	TRBV7-9	TRBJ2-1	CASSKLGGFYNEQFF	TGTGCCAGCAGCAAGCTAGGTGGTTTCTACAATGAGCAGTTCTTC
-	-	TRBV12-3/TRBV12-4	TRBJ2-1	CASSFPSVNEQFF	TGTGCCAGCAGTTTTCCTAGCGTTAATGAGCAGTTCTTC
-	-	TRBV12-3/TRBV12-4	TRBJ1-1	CASSLRRNTEAFF	TGTGCCAGCAGTTTAAGGAGGAACACTGAAGCTTTCTTT
-	-	TRBV7-3	TRBJ2-2	CASSLPGVQGELFF	TGTGCCAGCAGCCTACCCGGGGTTCAGGGGGAGCTGTTTTTT
-	once	TRBV18	TRBJ2-2	CASSPFGQGLDTGELFF	TGTGCCAGCTCACCATTTGGCCAGGGACTCGACACCGGGGAGCTGTTTTTT
TRBD1	-	TRBV19	TRBJ1-5	CASSSGTASNQPQHF	TGTGCCAGTAGTAGCGGGACAGCTAGCAATCAGCCCCAGCATTTT
-	once	TRBV5-1	TRBJ2-1	CASSTPGPPRDYNEQFF	TGCGCCAGCAGTACTCCGGGCCCCCCGAGGGACTACAATGAGCAGTTCTTC
-	-	TRBV30	TRBJ1-6	CAWRVSRGSRNSPLHF	TGTGCCTGGAGAGTCTCCCGGGGGAGTAGAAATTCACCCCTCCACTTT
TRBD1	-	TRBV18	TRBJ1-1	CASSPPRGQGVVEAFF	TGTGCCAGCTCACCACCGAGAGGACAGGGGGTTGTAGAAGCTTTCTTT
TRBD2	-	TRBV13	TRBJ2-5	CASRRLAAGQETQYF	TGTGCCAGCAGACGCCTAGCAGCGGGACAAGAGACCCAGTACTTC
TRBD1	-	TRBV5-1	TRBJ2-2	CASSQNDRGSTGELFF	TGCGCCAGCAGCCAAAACGACAGGGGGTCAACCGGGGAGCTGTTTTTT
-	once	TRBV20-1	TRBJ2-7	CSASGPQRMHSYEQYF	TGCAGTGCTAGTGGCCCACAGAGAATGCACTCCTACGAGCAGTACTTC
TRBD1	once	TRBV2	TRBJ1-2	CASREDREGYGYTF	TGTGCCAGCAGGGAGGACAGGGAGGGCTATGGCTACACCTTC
TRBD2	-	TRBV5-1	TRBJ2-7	CASSLGPAGVNEQYF	TGCGCCAGCAGCTTGGGGCCAGCGGGAGTAAACGAGCAGTACTTC
-	-	TRBV11-2	TRBJ2-3	CASSLGQVGFDTQYF	TGTGCCAGCAGCTTAGGACAGGTGGGCTTTGATACGCAGTATTTT
-	-	TRBV21-1	TRBJ2-7	CASSKAPNPTSGNYEQYF	TGTGCCAGCAGCAAAGCTCCAAATCCTACTAGCGGAAACTACGAGCAGTACTTC
-	-	TRBV5-1	TRBJ2-2	CASSQRQGSRTGELFF	TGCGCCAGCAGCCAGAGGCAGGGGAGTAGGACCGGGGAGCTGTTTTTT
TRBD1	-	TRBV6-2/TRBV6-3	TRBJ2-1	CASSYRRGTYNEQFF	TGTGCCAGCAGTTATCGCAGGGGGACCTACAATGAGCAGTTCTTC
-	once	TRBV27	TRBJ2-1	CASSLRRAQRDEQFF	TGTGCCAGCAGTTTAAGGCGGGCCCAGAGAGATGAGCAGTTCTTC
-	-	TRBV2	TRBJ1-4	CASTWGDGKLFF	TGTGCCAGCACGTGGGGGGATGGAAAACTGTTTTTT
-	-	TRBV29-1	TRBJ1-2	CSVLNYGYTF	TGCAGCGTTCTCAACTATGGCTACACCTTC
TRBD2	many	TRBV7-3	TRBJ2-2	CASSPRGAGAITGELFF	TGTGCCAGCAGCCCCCGGGGAGCGGGAGCGATAACCGGGGAGCTGTTTTTT
TRBD1	-	TRBV2	TRBJ1-5	CASSGQGGQPQHF	TGTGCCAGCAGTGGACAGGGGGGTCAGCCCCAGCATTTT
-	-	TRBV6-6	TRBJ1-1	CASSYPNTEAFF	TGTGCCAGCAGTTACCCAAACACAGAAGCTTTCTTT
TRBD1	-	TRBV5-1	TRBJ1-2	CASGTGRALLRGYTF	TGCGCCAGCGGGACAGGGCGAGCCCTCTTGCGGGGCTACACCTTC
TRBD1	-	TRBV19	TRBJ2-7	CASSIPGTGQYEQYF	TGTGCCAGTAGTATCCCCGGGACAGGACAATACGAGCAGTACTTC
-	few	TRBV12-3/TRBV12-4	TRBJ1-2	CAIGGGTKYGYTF	TGTGCCATCGGCGGGGGCACAAAGTATGGCTACACCTTC
-	-	TRBV28	TRBJ2-3	CASSPSGAGGTDTQYF	TGTGCCAGCAGTCCCTCGGGGGCGGGAGGCACAGATACGCAGTATTTT
-	-	TRBV2	TRBJ2-1	CASTQRGNEQFF	TGTGCCAGCACCCAAAGAGGGAATGAGCAGTTCTTC
TRBD2	-	TRBV19	TRBJ2-7	CASSMGRGLMIEQYF	TGTGCCAGTAGTATGGGGAGGGGTTTGATGATCGAGCAGTACTTC
TRBD2	-	TRBV14	TRBJ2-1	CASSLFGGTSGYNEQFF	TGTGCCAGCAGCCTCTTTGGAGGGACTAGCGGCTACAATGAGCAGTTCTTC
TRBD2	many	TRBV7-9	TRBJ2-7	CASSGTSGTYEQYF	TGTGCCAGCAGCGGGACTAGCGGGACTTACGAGCAGTACTTC
-	-	TRBV18	TRBJ1-6	CASSLTQNLNSPLHF	TGTGCCAGCTCACTAACACAGAATCTTAATTCACCCCTCCACTTT
-	-	TRBV29-1	TRBJ1-1	CSVGQQNEAFF	TGCAGCGTTGGACAGCAAAATGAAGCTTTCTTT
TRBD1	-	TRBV4-1	TRBJ2-2	CASSPGQGMDGELFF	TGCGCCAGCAGCCCGGGACAGGGGATGGACGGGGAGCTGTTTTTT
-	-	TRBV5-1	TRBJ1-4	CASSSGQFATNEKLFF	TGCGCCAGCAGCTCAGGACAGTTTGCAACTAATGAAAAACTGTTTTTT
TRBD1	few	TRBV19	TRBJ2-7	CASSPRDSLYEQYF	TGTGCCAGTAGTCCCCGGGACAGCCTCTACGAGCAGTACTTC
-	-	TRBV27	TRBJ1-4	CASSSTRGGEKLFF	TGTGCCAGCAGTTCAACACGGGGGGGAGAAAAACTGTTTTTT
TRBD1	-	TRBV2	TRBJ2-1	CASSPRTGTGGFNEQFF	TGTGCCAGCAGTCCCCGGACCGGGACAGGGGGCTTCAATGAGCAGTTCTTC
TRBD1	-	TRBV23-1	TRBJ2-7	CASPAQGPTYEQYF	TGCGCCAGCCCGGCACAGGGGCCAACCTACGAGCAGTACTTC
-	-	TRBV5-8	TRBJ2-1	CASSSPGTGSAGGFWEQFF	TGTGCCAGCAGCTCTCCCGGGACAGGATCGGCGGGAGGGTTTTGGGAGCAGTTCTTC
-	once	TRBV20-1	TRBJ2-7	CSAYDSYEQYF	TGCAGTGCCTACGATAGCTACGAGCAGTACTTC
-	-	TRBV7-9	TRBJ2-3	CASSLAGHTDTQYF	TGTGCCAGCAGCTTAGCGGGACACACAGATACGCAGTATTTT
-	-	TRBV18	TRBJ2-7	CASSPSGDYEQYF	TGTGCCAGCTCACCATCAGGGGACTACGAGCAGTACTTC
-	-	TRBV27	TRBJ2-1	CASTFLGRNEQFF	TGTGCCAGCACTTTCTTGGGGAGGAATGAGCAGTTCTTC
-	-	TRBV5-1	TRBJ1-1	CASSLVSGNTEAFF	TGCGCCAGCAGCTTGGTATCGGGGAACACTGAAGCTTTCTTT
-	-	TRBV9	TRBJ1-3	CASSVARGPISGNTIYF	TGTGCCAGCAGCGTGGCCAGGGGCCCCATTTCTGGAAACACCATATATTTT
TRBD1	-	TRBV2	TRBJ2-5	CASSEDRDRVETQYF	TGTGCCAGCAGTGAAGACAGGGACAGGGTGGAGACCCAGTACTTC
TRBD1	-	TRBV9	TRBJ1-1	CASSADQGVTEAFF	TGTGCCAGCAGCGCCGACCAGGGGGTCACTGAAGCTTTCTTT
TRBD2	-	TRBV5-1	TRBJ2-7	CASSLRTSGATYEQYF	TGCGCCAGCAGCTTACGGACTAGCGGGGCCACCTACGAGCAGTACTTC
-	-	TRBV30	TRBJ1-6	CAWRRIIESPLHF	TGTGCCTGGAGGAGAATTATCGAGTCACCCCTCCACTTT
TRBD1	-	TRBV7-9	TRBJ2-5	CASSPGTGVQETQYF	TGTGCCAGCAGCCCCGGGACAGGGGTGCAAGAGACCCAGTACTTC
TRBD1	-	TRBV7-9	TRBJ2-5	CASSLGETGGTQYF	TGTGCCAGCAGCTTAGGGGAGACAGGGGGGACCCAGTACTTC
TRBD2	-	TRBV5-1	TRBJ2-3	CASRRLAGGLDTQYF	TGCGCCAGCCGCCGACTAGCGGGAGGGTTAGATACGCAGTATTTT
TRBD1	-	TRBV5-1	TRBJ2-5	CASSALTGAGETQYF	TGCGCCAGCAGCGCCCTGACAGGGGCCGGGGAGACCCAGTACTTC
TRBD2	few	TRBV6-6	TRBJ2-1	CASTTTSGRGYEQFF	TGTGCCAGCACCACTACTAGCGGGAGGGGGTATGAGCAGTTCTTC
-	-	TRBV2	TRBJ1-2	CASSVDPAGGYTF	TGTGCCAGCAGTGTCGACCCGGCGGGTGGCTACACCTTC
-	-	TRBV12-3/TRBV12-4	TRBJ1-5	CASSFLGQPQHF	TGTGCCAGCAGTTTCTTGGGCCAGCCCCAGCATTTT